This record covers a single T cell receptor beta chain. Its matching antigen is unknown. V lost 5 bases, J lost 4 bases, and 10 bases stayed unmatched. Germline V gene data show CDR1 as SGHAT and CDR2 as FQNNGV. This CDR3 has 18 residues. With a J-beta primer mix and a sample-barcoded 5' primer, a second PCR ran about 7 to 11 cycles. A 12-random-nucleotide template-switch adaptor tagged each cDNA molecule. TCRdb independently ran MiXCR on the 5' RACE reads; one entry per CDR3 protein. The table records under 800,000 distinct CDR3 sequences, roughly 47% of them present only once. This record comes from a study of blood T cells in healthy people across ages. Study outcomes and limitations: It was the long-lived donors that had more naive CD4+ cells and higher diversity than aged donors.

Sequenced sample: blood. The sequence came from a woman aged 55-69 years in good health. V usage is TRBV11-2 and J usage is TRBJ2-1; 14 bases map to TRBD2. In nucleotides, the CDR3 is TGTGCCAGCAGCGCGGGACTAGCGGGGGCCAACACGTACAATGAGCAGTTCTTC. Its translation: CASSAGLAGANTYNEQFF.